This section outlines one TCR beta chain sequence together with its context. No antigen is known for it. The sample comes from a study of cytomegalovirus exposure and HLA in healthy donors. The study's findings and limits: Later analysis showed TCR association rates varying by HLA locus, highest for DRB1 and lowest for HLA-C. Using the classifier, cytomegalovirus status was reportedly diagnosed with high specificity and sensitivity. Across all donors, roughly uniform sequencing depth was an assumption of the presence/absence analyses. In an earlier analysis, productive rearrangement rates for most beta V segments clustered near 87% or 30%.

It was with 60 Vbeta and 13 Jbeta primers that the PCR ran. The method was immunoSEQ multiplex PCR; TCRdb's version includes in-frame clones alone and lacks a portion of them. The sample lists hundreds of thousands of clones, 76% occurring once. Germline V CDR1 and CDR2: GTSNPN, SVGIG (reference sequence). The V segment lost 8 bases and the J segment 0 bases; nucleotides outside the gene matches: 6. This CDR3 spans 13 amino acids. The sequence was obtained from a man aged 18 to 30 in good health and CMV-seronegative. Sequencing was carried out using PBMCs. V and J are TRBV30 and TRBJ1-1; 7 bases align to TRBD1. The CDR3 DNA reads TGTGCCATGCACAGGGGAATGAACACTGAAGCTTTCTTT. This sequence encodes CAMHRGMNTEAFF.